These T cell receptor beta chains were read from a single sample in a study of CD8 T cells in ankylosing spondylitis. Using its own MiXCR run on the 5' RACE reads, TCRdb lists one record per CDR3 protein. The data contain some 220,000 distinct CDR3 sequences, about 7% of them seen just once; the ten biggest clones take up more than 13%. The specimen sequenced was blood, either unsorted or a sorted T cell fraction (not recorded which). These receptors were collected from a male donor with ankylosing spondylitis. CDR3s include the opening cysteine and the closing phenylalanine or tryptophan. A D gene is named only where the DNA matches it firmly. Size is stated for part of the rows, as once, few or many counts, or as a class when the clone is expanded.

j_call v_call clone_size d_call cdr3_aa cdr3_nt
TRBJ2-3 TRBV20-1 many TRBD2 CSARGLAGAQITDTQYF TGCAGTGCCCGCGGACTAGCGGGGGCTCAGATCACAGATACGCAGTATTTT
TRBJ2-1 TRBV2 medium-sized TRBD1 CASSVIRDRPYNEQFF TGTGCCAGCAGTGTGATCCGGGACAGACCCTACAATGAGCAGTTCTTC
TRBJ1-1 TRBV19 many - CASRAGYAEAFF TGTGCCAGTAGAGCAGGGTACGCTGAAGCTTTCTTT
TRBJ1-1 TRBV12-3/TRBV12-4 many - CASSFSGASEAFF TGTGCCAGCAGTTTTTCCGGAGCCTCTGAAGCTTTCTTT
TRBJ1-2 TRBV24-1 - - CATSDPVSGDYGYTF TGTGCCACCAGTGACCCCGTTTCAGGGGACTATGGCTACACCTTC
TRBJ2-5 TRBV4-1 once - CASSSPLQETQYF TGCGCCAGCAGCTCACCCCTCCAAGAGACCCAGTACTTC
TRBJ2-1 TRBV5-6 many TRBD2 CASSLASAGANNEQFF TGTGCCAGCAGCTTGGCATCGGCGGGAGCTAACAATGAGCAGTTCTTC
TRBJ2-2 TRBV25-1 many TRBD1 CASRTGTGFIGELFF TGTGCCAGCAGAACCGGGACAGGTTTTATCGGGGAGCTGTTTTTT
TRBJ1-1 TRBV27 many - CASSLSVQMNTEAFF TGTGCCAGCAGTTTATCGGTGCAAATGAACACTGAAGCTTTCTTT
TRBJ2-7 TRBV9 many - CASRGEGYEQYF TGTGCCAGCAGGGGCGAGGGGTACGAGCAGTACTTC
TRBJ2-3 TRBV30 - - CAWGGIFTDTQYF TGTGCCTGGGGCGGGATCTTCACAGATACGCAGTATTTT
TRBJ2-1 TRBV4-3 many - CASSQASATYNEQFF TGCGCCAGCAGCCAAGCTTCGGCTACCTACAATGAGCAGTTCTTC
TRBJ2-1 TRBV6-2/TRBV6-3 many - CASRGLARNNEQFF TGTGCCAGCAGAGGGCTAGCGAGAAACAATGAGCAGTTCTTC
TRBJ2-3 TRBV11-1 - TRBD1 CASSPYRQGPTDTQYF TGTGCCAGCAGTCCATACCGACAGGGACCCACAGATACGCAGTATTTT
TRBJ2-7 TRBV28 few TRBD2 CASNTRGSSYEQYF TGTGCCAGCAATACGCGGGGGAGCTCCTACGAGCAGTACTTC
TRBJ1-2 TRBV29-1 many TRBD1 CSVDRGGQGNYGYTF TGCAGCGTTGATAGGGGAGGACAGGGGAACTATGGCTACACCTTC
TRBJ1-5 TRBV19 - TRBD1 CASTKQGPSNQPQHF TGTGCCAGTACCAAACAGGGGCCGAGCAATCAGCCCCAGCATTTT
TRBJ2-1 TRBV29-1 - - CSVVPFEEFFNEQFF TGCAGCGTTGTCCCGTTCGAAGAATTTTTCAATGAGCAGTTCTTC
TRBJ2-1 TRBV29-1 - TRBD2 CSVEELAGDEQFF TGCAGCGTTGAGGAGCTAGCGGGCGATGAGCAGTTCTTC
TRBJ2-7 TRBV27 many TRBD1 CASRDSPWEQYF TGTGCCAGTCGGGACAGCCCCTGGGAGCAGTACTTC
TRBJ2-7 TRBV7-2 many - CASSWNGPSYEQYF TGTGCCAGCAGCTGGAACGGGCCCTCCTACGAGCAGTACTTC
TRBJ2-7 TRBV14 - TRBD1 CASSQDPPSQGAYEQYF TGTGCCAGCAGCCAAGATCCCCCTTCGCAGGGGGCCTACGAGCAGTACTTC
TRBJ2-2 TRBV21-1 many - CASSKIWTGKLFF TGTGCCAGCAGCAAAATATGGACAGGGAAGCTGTTTTTT
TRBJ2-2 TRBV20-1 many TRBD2 CSPGLAGICTGELFF TGCAGCCCGGGACTAGCGGGAATCTGCACCGGGGAGCTGTTTTTT
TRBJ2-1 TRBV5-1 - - CASSLGAGSSYNEQFF TGCGCCAGCAGCTTGGGGGCGGGCAGCTCCTACAATGAGCAGTTCTTC
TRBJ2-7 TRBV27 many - CASSGSTYEQYF TGTGCCAGCAGTGGGAGTACCTACGAGCAGTACTTC
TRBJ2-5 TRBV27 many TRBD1 CASRSTGGGETQYF TGTGCCAGCAGATCCACAGGGGGCGGAGAGACCCAGTACTTC
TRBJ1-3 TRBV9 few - CASSALPSSGNTIYF TGTGCCAGCAGCGCTTTGCCTTCCTCTGGAAACACCATATATTTT
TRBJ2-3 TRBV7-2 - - CASSLGLARNTDTQYF TGTGCCAGCAGCTTAGGGCTAGCGAGAAACACAGATACGCAGTATTTT
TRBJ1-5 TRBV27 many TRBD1 CASSPAPGGSNQPQHF TGTGCCAGCAGCCCTGCGCCAGGGGGTAGCAATCAGCCCCAGCATTTT
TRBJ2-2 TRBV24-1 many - CATSAPSKNTGELFF TGTGCCACCAGTGCCCCCAGCAAGAACACCGGGGAGCTGTTTTTT
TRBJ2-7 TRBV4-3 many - CASSQDGGFYEQYF TGCGCCAGCAGCCAAGATGGCGGTTTCTACGAGCAGTACTTC
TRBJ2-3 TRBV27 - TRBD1 CASSSLPGQGRPDTQYF TGTGCCAGCAGTTCATTACCGGGACAGGGTCGTCCAGATACGCAGTATTTT
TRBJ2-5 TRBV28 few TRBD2 CASSLLAASTQETQYF TGTGCCAGCAGCCTACTAGCGGCGAGTACTCAAGAGACCCAGTACTTC